The rows below give T cell receptor beta chains drawn from one sample of a study of OX40 agonist ivuxolimab in advanced cancers. The repertoire was sequenced with immunoSEQ multiplex PCR; TCRdb's copy has only in-frame clones and lacks some. The sample lists about 84,000 clones, more than 70% occurring once. The sample in question was CD4+ or CD8+ T cells sorted from blood, obtained in a trial of the OX40 agonist ivuxolimab. These receptors all come from an adult with an advanced solid tumor such as melanoma, head and neck, liver or kidney cancer. Both conserved end residues are part of each CDR3. The D gene is left open where the match is weak. Clone size is given for some rows only: seen once, a few or many times, or a class if the clone is expanded.

length: 16
V: TRBV28
J: TRBJ2-2
size: -
D: TRBD1
DNA: TGTGCCAGCAGAACAAGACAGGGGTTTATTGGCGGGGAGCTGTTTTTT
CDR3: CASRTRQGFIGGELFF

length: 13
V: TRBV2
J: TRBJ2-5
size: -
D: -
DNA: TGTGCCAGCAGGGTGGTACGGCAAGAGACCCAGTACTTC
CDR3: CASRVVRQETQYF

length: 14
V: TRBV27
J: TRBJ2-3
size: -
D: -
DNA: TGTGCCAGCAGTTTAGCGGAGACGGCAGATACGCAGTATTTT
CDR3: CASSLAETADTQYF

length: 14
V: TRBV2
J: TRBJ2-6
size: -
D: -
DNA: TGTGCCCGCAGGGGCGGCTCTGGGGCCAACGTCCTGACTTTC
CDR3: CARRGGSGANVLTF

length: 15
V: TRBV11-1
J: TRBJ2-3
size: -
D: -
DNA: TGTGCCAGCAGCTTAGCCCGGCTAGGCGGAGATACGCAGTATTTT
CDR3: CASSLARLGGDTQYF

length: 13
V: TRBV28
J: TRBJ1-5
size: -
D: -
DNA: TGTGCCAGCCGGGACCGCCTAAATCAGCCCCAGCATTTT
CDR3: CASRDRLNQPQHF

length: 15
V: TRBV5-1
J: TRBJ2-2
size: -
D: -
DNA: TGCGCCAGCAGCTTGGGACAGATGAACACCGGGGAGCTGTTTTTT
CDR3: CASSLGQMNTGELFF

length: 17
V: TRBV7-2
J: TRBJ1-3
size: -
D: -
DNA: TGTGCCAGCAGCCCCGGTGGCAGTCATAGAGCTGGAAACACCATATATTTT
CDR3: CASSPGGSHRAGNTIYF

length: 16
V: TRBV5-1
J: TRBJ2-1
size: -
D: TRBD2
DNA: TGCGCCAGCAGCTCAGCGGGGTCCTTCTCCTACAATGAGCAGTTCTTC
CDR3: CASSSAGSFSYNEQFF

length: 15
V: TRBV11-2
J: TRBJ1-6
size: once
D: -
DNA: TGTGCCAGCAGCCAAACCGGGACTCTTAATTCACCCCTCCACTTT
CDR3: CASSQTGTLNSPLHF

length: 15
V: TRBV5-4
J: TRBJ2-1
size: -
D: TRBD2
DNA: TGTGCCAGCAGTTCCGGGACTAGCTCCTACAATGAGCAGTTCTTC
CDR3: CASSSGTSSYNEQFF

length: 18
V: TRBV5-8
J: TRBJ2-2
size: -
D: TRBD2
DNA: TGTGCCAGCAGCTTGAGCCACGGTGCGGGGGGTCGGACCGGGGAGCTGTTTTTT
CDR3: CASSLSHGAGGRTGELFF

length: 15
V: TRBV5-1
J: TRBJ1-2
size: -
D: -
DNA: TGCGCCAGCAGCGTTACCGGGACGGCCGGTTATGGCTACACCTTC
CDR3: CASSVTGTAGYGYTF

length: 17
V: TRBV28
J: TRBJ2-3
size: -
D: TRBD2
DNA: TGTGCCAGCAGTACCCCGACGGGACTAGCGGACGCAGATACGCAGTATTTT
CDR3: CASSTPTGLADADTQYF

length: 17
V: TRBV18
J: TRBJ2-2
size: once
D: TRBD2
DNA: TGTGCCAGCTCACCGACGGGGACTAGCGCGAACACCGGGGAGCTGTTTTTT
CDR3: CASSPTGTSANTGELFF

length: 14
V: TRBV7-9
J: TRBJ1-1
size: -
D: -
DNA: TGTGCCAGCAGCCCTAGTGGGAAGGTGGCTGAAGCTTTCTTT
CDR3: CASSPSGKVAEAFF

length: 15
V: TRBV5-1
J: TRBJ2-7
size: few
D: -
DNA: TGCGCCAGCAGCGGAACCGGGACTTACTCCTACGAGCAGTACTTC
CDR3: CASSGTGTYSYEQYF

length: 13
V: TRBV28
J: TRBJ2-1
size: -
D: -
DNA: TGTGCCAGCAGTGAGGACAGACATAATGAGCAGTTCTTC
CDR3: CASSEDRHNEQFF

length: 14
V: TRBV5-1
J: TRBJ2-3
size: -
D: -
DNA: TGCGCCAGCAGCTTGGAGGCAGGGTCAGATACGCAGTATTTT
CDR3: CASSLEAGSDTQYF

length: 16
V: TRBV7-3
J: TRBJ2-1
size: -
D: TRBD2
DNA: TGTGCCAGCAGCCCGAGGGGCGGGAGTAGGGGCAATGAGCAGTTCTTC
CDR3: CASSPRGGSRGNEQFF

length: 15
V: TRBV29-1
J: TRBJ2-3
size: -
D: -
DNA: TGCAGCGTCCGGAAAGAAGCGGACTACACAGATACGCAGTATTTT
CDR3: CSVRKEADYTDTQYF

length: 16
V: TRBV6-5
J: TRBJ2-1
size: -
D: TRBD2
DNA: TGTGCCAGCAGTTACTCCTCAGCGGGGGCTTGGAATGAGCAGTTCTTC
CDR3: CASSYSSAGAWNEQFF

length: 16
V: TRBV4-1
J: TRBJ2-1
size: once
D: -
DNA: TGCGCCAGCAGCCAAGATAGGGGGGGGCCCTACAATGAGCAGTTCTTC
CDR3: CASSQDRGGPYNEQFF

length: 16
V: TRBV19
J: TRBJ2-1
size: -
D: -
DNA: TGTGCCAGTAGGACCCGGGGGGCCGGTTATGGCAATGAGCAGTTCTTC
CDR3: CASRTRGAGYGNEQFF

length: 16
V: TRBV5-4
J: TRBJ1-2
size: -
D: -
DNA: TGTGCCAGCAGCTTGGAATGGCAGGGCGGAGACTATGGCTACACCTTC
CDR3: CASSLEWQGGDYGYTF

length: 13
V: TRBV10-3
J: TRBJ1-1
size: -
D: TRBD1
DNA: TGTGCCATCAGTGTGGGACAGGGGGTTGAAGCTTTCTTT
CDR3: CAISVGQGVEAFF

length: 16
V: TRBV5-4
J: TRBJ2-5
size: -
D: TRBD2
DNA: TGTGCCAGCAGCCTTACTAGCGGGAGTGGACAAGAGACCCAGTACTTC
CDR3: CASSLTSGSGQETQYF

length: 14
V: TRBV10-3
J: TRBJ1-4
size: -
D: TRBD1
DNA: TGTGCCATTGGACAGGGAGAAAGCTCGGAAAAACTGTTTTTT
CDR3: CAIGQGESSEKLFF

length: 13
V: TRBV28
J: TRBJ1-2
size: -
D: -
DNA: TGTGCCAGCAGTTTAAAGCATAACTATGGCTACACCTTC
CDR3: CASSLKHNYGYTF

length: 14
V: TRBV6-1
J: TRBJ2-5
size: -
D: -
DNA: TGTGCCAGCAGTCGGGACCCCACGGGGGAGACCCAGTACTTC
CDR3: CASSRDPTGETQYF

length: 15
V: TRBV5-1
J: TRBJ2-2
size: -
D: -
DNA: TGCGCCAGCAGCTTGGCTGAGGGAGGTCTCGGGGAGCTGTTTTTT
CDR3: CASSLAEGGLGELFF

length: 17
V: TRBV7-9
J: TRBJ2-2
size: -
D: -
DNA: TGTGCCAGCAGTTTTAACCACATGGGTCTGGGGCCCGGGGAGCTGTTTTTT
CDR3: CASSFNHMGLGPGELFF

length: 15
V: TRBV9
J: TRBJ2-1
size: -
D: -
DNA: TGTGCCAGCAGCGTAGGTGTGACAGTGTACAATGAGCAGTTCTTC
CDR3: CASSVGVTVYNEQFF

length: 11
V: TRBV20-1
J: TRBJ2-1
size: -
D: -
DNA: TGCAGTGCTACACCGGGGAATGAGCAGTTCTTC
CDR3: CSATPGNEQFF

length: 14
V: TRBV10-2
J: TRBJ2-1
size: many
D: TRBD2
DNA: TGCGCCAGCATGTCGGGGGGGCCCTACAATGAGCAGTTCTTC
CDR3: CASMSGGPYNEQFF

length: 21
V: TRBV27
J: TRBJ2-3
size: -
D: TRBD2
DNA: TGTGCCAGCAGTTTAGTGGGGGTAGCGGGGATGACAATCCGTGACAGAGATACGCAGTATTTT
CDR3: CASSLVGVAGMTIRDRDTQYF

length: 14
V: TRBV11-2
J: TRBJ1-2
size: -
D: -
DNA: TGTGCCAGCAGCTTCTCTGACACCTTCTATGGCTACACCTTC
CDR3: CASSFSDTFYGYTF

length: 17
V: TRBV11-1
J: TRBJ2-3
size: -
D: TRBD2
DNA: TGTGCCAGCAGCTTTCGGGCCGCGGGAGGACTCACAGATACGCAGTATTTT
CDR3: CASSFRAAGGLTDTQYF

length: 14
V: TRBV7-9
J: TRBJ1-2
size: -
D: -
DNA: TGTGCCAGCAGCTCCTCCGGGACCGCGGGAGGCTACACCTTC
CDR3: CASSSSGTAGGYTF